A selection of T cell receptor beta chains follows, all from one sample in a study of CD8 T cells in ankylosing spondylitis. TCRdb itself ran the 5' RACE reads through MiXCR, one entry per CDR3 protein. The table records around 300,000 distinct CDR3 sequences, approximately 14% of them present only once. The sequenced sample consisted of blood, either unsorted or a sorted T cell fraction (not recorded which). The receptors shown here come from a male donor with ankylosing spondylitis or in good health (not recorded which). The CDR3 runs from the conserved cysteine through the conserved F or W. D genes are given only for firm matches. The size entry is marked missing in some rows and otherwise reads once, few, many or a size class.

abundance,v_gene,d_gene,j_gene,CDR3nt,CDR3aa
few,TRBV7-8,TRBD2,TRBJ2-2,TGTGCCAGCAGCCCACAAAGCGGGAGGGTTTTCATGGAGCTGTTTTTT,CASSPQSGRVFMELFF
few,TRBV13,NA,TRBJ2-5,TGTGCCAGCAGCTTAGGAGGTTTCGAGACCCAGTACTTC,CASSLGGFETQYF
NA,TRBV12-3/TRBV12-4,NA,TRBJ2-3,TGTGCCAGCAGTTACCGGGCGCCGGGGGATACGCAGTATTTT,CASSYRAPGDTQYF
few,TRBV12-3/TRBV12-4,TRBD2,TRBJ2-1,TGTGCCAGCAGTCGACTAGCGGGGGGCTATGAGCAGTTCTTC,CASSRLAGGYEQFF
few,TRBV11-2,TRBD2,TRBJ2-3,TGTGCCAGCAGCTTAGAGGGCCTACTAGCGGGTAGCACAGATACGCAGTATTTT,CASSLEGLLAGSTDTQYF
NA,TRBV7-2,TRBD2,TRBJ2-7,TGTGCCAGCACCTCCCGGGATAGCGGGGGGGCAGGAGGGGAGCAGTACTTC,CASTSRDSGGAGGEQYF
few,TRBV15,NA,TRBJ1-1,TGTGCCACCAGCAGAGATCTAGGCAGGGAGGGCACTGAAGCTTTCTTT,CATSRDLGREGTEAFF
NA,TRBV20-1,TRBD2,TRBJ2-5,TGCAGTGCTAGAGATCGGCGGGAGGGCCTTGGGACCCAGTACTTC,CSARDRREGLGTQYF
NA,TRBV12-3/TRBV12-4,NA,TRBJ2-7,TGTGCCAGCAGTCAGACGGACAGACCCTACGAGCAGTACTTC,CASSQTDRPYEQYF
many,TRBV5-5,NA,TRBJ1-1,TGTGCCAGCAGCCCCCTGACAGGTGAAGCTTTCTTT,CASSPLTGEAFF
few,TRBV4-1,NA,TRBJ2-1,TGCGCCAGCAGCCAAGAGCGGGGTCTGGTCGCTTTCTACAATGAGCAGTTCTTC,CASSQERGLVAFYNEQFF
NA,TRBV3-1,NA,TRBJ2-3,TGTGCCAGCAGCCAAGGGCCGGATAATACGCAGTATTTT,CASSQGPDNTQYF
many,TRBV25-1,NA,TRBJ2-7,TGTGCCAGCGGACACAGGGCCTCCTACGAGCAGTACTTC,CASGHRASYEQYF
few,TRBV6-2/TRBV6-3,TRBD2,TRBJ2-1,TGTGCCACCGCAAAAAGCGGGGGAATCTCCAATGAGCAGTTCTTC,CATAKSGGISNEQFF
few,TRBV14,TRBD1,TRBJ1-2,TGTGCCAGCAGCCCTCGTTTTGGGACAGGGGGCTATGGCTACACCTTC,CASSPRFGTGGYGYTF
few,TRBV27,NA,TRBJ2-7,TGTGCCAGCAGTTTATACGGGAGTCAGAACGAGCAGTACTTC,CASSLYGSQNEQYF
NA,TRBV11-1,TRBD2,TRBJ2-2,TGTGCCAGCAGCTTAGTACTAGCGGGAAGATCGAGCACCGGGGAGCTGTTTTTT,CASSLVLAGRSSTGELFF
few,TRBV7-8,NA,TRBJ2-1,TGTGCCAGCAGCGAAACCGGGAGCTCCTACAATGAGCAGTTCTTC,CASSETGSSYNEQFF
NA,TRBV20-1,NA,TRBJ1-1,TGCAGTGCTAGAGAAACACTGAACACTGAAGCTTTCTTT,CSARETLNTEAFF
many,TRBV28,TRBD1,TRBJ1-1,TGTGCCAGCAGTGTCCACCCGCAGGGGGAAAGGACTGAAGCTTTCTTT,CASSVHPQGERTEAFF
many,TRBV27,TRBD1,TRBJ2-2,TGTGCCAGCAGTTCAGGGGACAGGGGCTTTGCCACCGGGGAGCTGTTTTTT,CASSSGDRGFATGELFF